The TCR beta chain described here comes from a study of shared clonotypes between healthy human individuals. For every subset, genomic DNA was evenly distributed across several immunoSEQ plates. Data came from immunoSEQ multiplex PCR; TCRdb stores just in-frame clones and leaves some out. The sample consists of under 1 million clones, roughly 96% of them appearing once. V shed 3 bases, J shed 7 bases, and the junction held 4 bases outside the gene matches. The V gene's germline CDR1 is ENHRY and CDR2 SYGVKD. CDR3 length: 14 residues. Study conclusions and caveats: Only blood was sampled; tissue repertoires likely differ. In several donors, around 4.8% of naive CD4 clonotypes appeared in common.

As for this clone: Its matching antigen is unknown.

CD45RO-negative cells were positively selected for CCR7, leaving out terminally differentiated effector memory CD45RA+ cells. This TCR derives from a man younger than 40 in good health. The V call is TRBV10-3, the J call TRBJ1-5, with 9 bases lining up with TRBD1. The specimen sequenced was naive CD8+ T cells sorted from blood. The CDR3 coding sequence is TGTGCCATCAGTGAATACAGGGGGCAGCAGCCCCAGCATTTT. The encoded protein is CAISEYRGQQPQHF.